Listed here are 14 T cell receptor beta chains from one sample, sequenced in a study of CD8+CD57+ T cells in acquired aplastic anemia. Profiles of TCR beta VDJ and CDR3 were generated from a genomic DNA template. TCRdb ran MiXCR on the reads and lists one entry per CDR3 protein. The top ten clones hold 3% to 5% of a sample with hundreds of thousands of distinct CDR3 sequences, roughly 68% of them seen once. The sequenced sample consisted of sorted CD4+, CD8+, or CD8+CD57+ T cells (not recorded which) from PBMCs. The source is a human donor in good health, serving as a control.

On this clonotype: One end of the junction does not line up with germline, which may come from a read error. The J gene is TRBJ1-6, the V gene TRBV12-3 or TRBV12-4; D possibly corresponds to TRBD1 (6 bases). The CDR3 contains 15 residues. The CDR3 sequence is CASSLQGLGVSPFHF. The CDR3 DNA reads TGTGCCAGCAGTTTACAGGGGCTAGGGGTCTCACCCTTCCACTTT.

On this clonotype: The conserved phenylalanine or tryptophan is not found at the CDR3 terminus, so this likely reflects a read error. It is unclear where the CDR3 begins or ends on the DNA, so no DNA is shown, and the CDR3 is as TCRdb lists it. CDR3 loop: CASSLLAERGWGY. V is TRBV7-2 and J is TRBJ1-4. Including both end residues, the CDR3 is 13 amino acids long. In germline, CDR1 is SGHTA, CDR2 FQGNSA.

CDR3 residues: CASSQRLAGVETQYF. The CDR3 DNA reads as TGTGCCAGCAGCCAACGACTAGCGGGGGTAGAGACCCAGTACTTC. V usage is TRBV7-2 and J usage is TRBJ2-5, with 12 positions matching TRBD2. J was trimmed by 4 bases and V by 5 bases; bases with no gene match: 5. The CDR3 covers 15 residues. Germline V gives CDR1 SGHTA, CDR2 FQGNSA.

Worth noting for this clonotype: A read error may account for a junction end that differs from germline. The rearrangement links TRBV5-1 to TRBJ2-7, with D unresolved. Germline V lookup: CDR1 SGHRS, CDR2 YFSETQ. This CDR3 comprises 12 residues. As DNA, the CDR3 is TGTGCCAGCAGTCCACTGGAGAGGGAGCAGTACTTC. Protein: CASSPLEREQYF. Combining the CDR3 with reference TRBV5-1 and TRBJ2-7 gives the whole variable domain KAGVTQTPRYLIKTRGQQVTLSCSPISGHRSVSWYQQTPGQGLQFLFEYFSETQRNKGNFPGRFSGRQFSNSRSEMNVSTLELGDSALYLCASSPLEREQYFGPGTRLTVT.

The chain employs TRBV9 and TRBJ1-4; D is undetermined. The germline V gene has CDR1 SGDLS and CDR2 YYNGEE. With 0 bases removed from V and 7 bases from J, the gap between germline ends came to 10 bases. CDR3 length: 14 residues. The CDR3 DNA reads as TGTGCCAGCAGCGTAGGAACGGTCAGTGAAAAACTGTTTTTT. As protein: CASSVGTVSEKLFF.

CDR3: CASSDLGGELFF. CDR3 in DNA: TGTGCCAGCAGTGATTTAGGTGGGGAGCTGTTTTTT. This chain uses TRBV2 with TRBJ2-2; D unresolved. The CDR3 runs 12 residues. The germline V gene has CDR1 SNHLY and CDR2 FYNNEI. V dropped 3 bases and J dropped 8 bases, with 7 bases sitting between them.

For this clonotype: A much larger clone lies one base from this, so it may be a read error. The V and J genes are TRBV4-3 and TRBJ2-1, with 7 bases identical to TRBD2. Germline lookup yields CDR1 LGHNA and CDR2 YSLEER. There are 19 residues in the CDR3. The V gene end was trimmed by 0 bases and the J gene end by 8 bases; junction bases not matched to a gene: 19. The CDR3, as DNA: TGCGCCAGCAGCCAAGATTCCGGTAGGACTGGCGGGGGAACCTATGAGCAGTTCTTC. As protein: CASSQDSGRTGGGTYEQFF.

To note about this clonotype: This sequence may be a read error, since a much larger clone differs from it by one base. The chain carries TRBV6-5 and TRBJ2-1, with a possible D match to TRBD1 (6 bases). Trimming took off 4 bases at V and 8 bases at J, with 18 bases between the two ends. Germline loops: CDR1 MNHEY, CDR2 SVGAGI. This CDR3 spans 15 amino acids. CDR3 protein: CASSWTETLLDEQFF. The CDR3 coding sequence is TGTGCCAGCAGTTGGACAGAAACACTCCTCGATGAGCAGTTCTTC.

The chain uses TRBV7-2 and TRBJ2-7; no definite D call. In germline, CDR1 is SGHTA, CDR2 FQGNSA. V was trimmed by 5 bases and J by 7 bases, leaving 9 bases between them. The CDR3 runs 11 residues. CDR3 sequence: CASSMASEQYF. CDR3 DNA sequence: TGTGCCAGCAGCATGGCGAGTGAGCAGTACTTC.

In the case of this clonotype: A much larger clone is a single base away; this may be a read error. The rearrangement links TRBV15 to TRBJ1-1; 8 bases agree with TRBD1. Looked up from germline, CDR1 is LNHNV and CDR2 is YYDKDF (reference sequence). The CDR3 has 15 amino acids. Here the CDR3 DNA reads TGTGCCAGCAGCTTATCAGGGGGCGGGCTCACTGAAGCTTTCTTT. It codes for CASSLSGGGLTEAFF.

About this clonotype itself: A junction boundary mismatches the germline segment, possibly from a read error. The chain uses TRBV7-2 and TRBJ1-5; no clear D gene. Looked up from germline, CDR1 is SGHTA and CDR2 is FQGNSA. This CDR3 has 11 amino acids. CDR3 nucleotide sequence: TGTGCCAGCAGCCTAGACCAGCTCCAGCATTTT. Encoded protein: CASSLDQLQHF.

For this clonotype: A junction boundary mismatches the germline segment, possibly from a read error. The genes are TRBV11-1 and TRBJ2-2; TRBD1 agrees at 7 bases. This CDR3 comprises 13 residues. The germline V gene encodes CDR1 SGHAT and CDR2 FQDESV (reference sequence). The CDR3 coding sequence is TGCGCCAGCAGCTTGGGACAGCACAGGGAGCTGTTTTTT. Its translation: CASSLGQHRELFF.

At least ten counts were recorded for this clonotype. The chain combines TRBV24-1 with TRBJ1-3; D uncertain. This CDR3 contains 18 residues. Trimming shortened V by 5 bases and J by 1 base, and 20 bases separated the two germline ends. Germline CDR1 and CDR2: KGHDR and SFDVKD. CDR3 DNA sequence: TGTGCCACCAGTGGACCAACAAACGGGGAACCATCTGGAAACACCATATATTTT. Its protein is CATSGPTNGEPSGNTIYF.

With regard to this clonotype: An end of the junction differs from the germline gene, which may be a read error. The gene calls are TRBV7-8 and TRBJ1-1, with D possibly TRBD1 on 5 matching bases. Germline V gene data show CDR1 as SGHVS and CDR2 as FQNEAQ. The CDR3 contains 14 residues. CDR3 DNA sequence: TGTGCCAGCATTGGGAACGGGGCGACCATGGAAACACTCTTT. Residues: CASIGNGATMETLF.